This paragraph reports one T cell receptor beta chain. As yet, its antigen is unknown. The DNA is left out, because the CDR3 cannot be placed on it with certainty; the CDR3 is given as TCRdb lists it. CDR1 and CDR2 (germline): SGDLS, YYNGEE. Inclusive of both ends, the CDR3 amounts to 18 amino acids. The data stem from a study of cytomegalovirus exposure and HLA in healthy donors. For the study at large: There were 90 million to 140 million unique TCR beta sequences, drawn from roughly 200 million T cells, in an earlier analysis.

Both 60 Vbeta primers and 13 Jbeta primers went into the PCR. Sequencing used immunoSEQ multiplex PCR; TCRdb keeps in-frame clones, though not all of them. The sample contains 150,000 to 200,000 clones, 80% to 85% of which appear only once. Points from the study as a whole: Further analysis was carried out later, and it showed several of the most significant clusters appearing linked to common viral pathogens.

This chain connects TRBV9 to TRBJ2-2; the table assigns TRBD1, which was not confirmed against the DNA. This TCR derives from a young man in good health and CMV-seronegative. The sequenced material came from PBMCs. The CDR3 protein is CASTSGGQDLLNTGELFF.